This T cell receptor (beta chain) was sequenced in a study of early T cells in non-severe SARS-CoV-2 infection. Study context: Bulk RNA isolated from unsorted whole blood underwent sequencing; chains were not paired.

Study-wide points: VDJdb-based matching was biased toward anti-spike CD8 responses and missed private and CD4 specificities.

Individual cDNA molecules received unique molecular identifiers during library preparation. Via MiXCR, TCRdb re-called the 5' RACE reads, giving one row per CDR3 protein. Seen here are around 52,000 distinct CDR3 sequences, around 12% observed once, and the top ten hold around 3%. Germline V lookup: CDR1 SGHAT, CDR2 FQNNGV. The CDR3 extends over 12 amino acids. V lost 5 bases, J lost 9 bases, and 11 bases lay in between. In regard to this clonotype: The antigen remains unidentified.

The specimen sequenced was whole blood. The source of this sequence is an adult who was a healthcare worker with PCR-confirmed SARS-CoV-2 infection or an uninfected control (not recorded which). The gene calls are TRBV11-2 and TRBJ2-1; D may be TRBD1 (6 bases). This chain's CDR3 is CASSRVRGEQFF. In nucleotides, the CDR3 is TGTGCCAGCAGCCGAGTCAGGGGTGAGCAGTTCTTC.